This TCR beta chain was sequenced during a study of blood T cells in healthy people across ages. Study-wide results and caveats: Unsorted PBMC input precluded a conclusive naive versus antigen-experienced comparison.

In regard to this clonotype: Its antigen is unidentified. At one end the junction does not follow the germline gene, possibly because of a read error.

The second PCR ran roughly 6 to 11 cycles with a sample-barcoded 5' primer and J-beta primers. TCRdb independently ran MiXCR on the 5' RACE reads; one entry per CDR3 protein. The table has 1.5 million to 2 million distinct CDR3 sequences, 49% seen once. The CDR3 loop spans 18 amino acids. Germline assignment: CDR1 SGHAT and CDR2 FQDESV (reference sequence). Each donor's blood draw was around 10 milliliters of peripheral blood. This sequence was found in a woman in her thirties or forties in good health. The sequenced material came from blood. The chain employs TRBV11-1 and TRBJ2-7; 13 bases are shared with TRBD2. CDR3 nucleotide sequence: TGTGCCAGCAGCCTTTGGACTAGCGGGAGTTTCAATGCCTACAAGCAGTACTTC. Translating gives CASSLWTSGSFNAYKQYF.